A single sample gave rise to the 20 T cell receptor beta chains below, sequenced in a study of preoperative IRX-2 immunotherapy in early breast cancer. Measured with immunoSEQ multiplex PCR; TCRdb has only the in-frame clones, and not every one. The sample yields about 23,000 clones, 80% to 90% seen once. Specified treatment: preoperative locoregional IRX-2 cytokine immunotherapy. The sequencing here drew on tumor tissue, taken after IRX-2 immunotherapy. All receptors derive from a human donor with breast cancer.

The V gene is TRBV9, the J gene TRBJ2-1; 14 nucleotides agree with TRBD2. The CDR3 is 15 residues long. The J segment lost 9 bases and the V segment lost 4 bases, leaving 6 bases of the junction unmatched. Per the germline V gene, CDR1 is SGDLS and CDR2 is YYNGEE. CDR3: CASSLGTSGSGEQFF. CDR3 nucleotide sequence: TGTGCCAGCAGCCTCGGGACTAGCGGGAGCGGTGAGCAGTTCTTC.

V is TRBV5-1 and J is TRBJ2-2; TRBD2 aligns across 7 bases. This CDR3 is 18 amino acids long. Germline V lookup: CDR1 SGHRS, CDR2 YFSETQ. Losses at the gene ends were 2 bases for V and 0 bases for J; bases not matched to a gene: 10. The CDR3 nucleotides read TGCGCCAGCAGCTTACGGGCTGGGGGGGGAGCGAACACCGGGGAGCTGTTTTTT. It encodes CASSLRAGGGANTGELFF.

This chain joins TRBV6-5 and TRBJ2-2; TRBD1 aligns across 11 bases. Germline lookup yields CDR1 MNHEY and CDR2 SVGAGI. This CDR3 comprises 16 residues. Trimming took 4 bases from V and 6 from J; bases not matched to a gene: 7. For the CDR3, the DNA is TGTGCCAGCAGTTCCCCGGGGACAGGGGGGGCCGGGGAGCTGTTTTTT. It specifies CASSSPGTGGAGELFF.

This chain uses TRBV19 with TRBJ1-3; D not resolved. V was pared by 3 bases and J by 8 bases, with 14 bases between. CDR3 length: 14 amino acids. Germline CDR1 is LNHDA and CDR2 is SQIVND (reference sequence). The chain's CDR3 is CASSIRTGLDTIYF. The CDR3 DNA sequence: TGTGCCAGTAGTATTAGGACGGGTCTGGACACCATATATTTT.

The chain recombines TRBV7-2 with TRBJ1-2, with D perhaps TRBD1 (6 bases). The CDR3 sequence is 13 residues long. V dropped 5 bases and J dropped 5 bases, with 12 bases sitting between them. Germline V lookup: CDR1 SGHTA, CDR2 FQGNSA. CDR3 sequence reads: CASSPGGAYGYTF. The CDR3 DNA sequence: TGTGCCAGCAGCCCCGGGGGGGCGTATGGCTACACCTTC.

This sequence joins TRBV4-3 and TRBJ1-6; D remains unclear. This CDR3 comprises 15 residues. Trimming removed 0 bases at V and 7 bases at J, with 10 bases between. The V gene's germline CDR1 is LGHNA and CDR2 YSLEER. The CDR3 region is CASSQDRAANSPLHF. In nucleotides, the CDR3 is TGCGCCAGCAGCCAAGATCGGGCAGCAAATTCACCCCTCCACTTT.

The rearrangement uses TRBV9 and TRBJ2-3, with TRBD1 matching over 10 bases. The V gene end was trimmed by 4 bases and the J gene end by 4 bases; junction bases not matched to a gene: 15. Germline V CDR1 and CDR2: SGDLS, YYNGEE. This CDR3 is 18 amino acids long. The CDR3 DNA reads TGTGCCAGCAGCATGAGGGGACAGGGGATCGGTAAAGCAGATACGCAGTATTTT. Protein: CASSMRGQGIGKADTQYF.

This rearrangement joins TRBV7-8 to TRBJ2-3; unclear D gene. The V gene lost 2 bases and the J gene lost 0 bases, with 6 bases spanning the gap. This CDR3 has 14 amino acids. The germline V gene has CDR1 SGHVS and CDR2 FQNEAQ. The CDR3 spells CASSLRRSTDTQYF. The CDR3 nucleotides are TGTGCCAGCAGCTTAAGACGTAGCACAGATACGCAGTATTTT.

The V call is TRBV19, the J call TRBJ2-7; 8 nucleotides align to TRBD1. V trimming: 3 bases; J trimming: 4 bases; junction bases outside the gene matches: 8. Germline values: CDR1 LNHDA, CDR2 SQIVND (reference sequence). The CDR3 has 15 residues. Here the CDR3 reads CASSIVQGARYEQYF. The DNA for the CDR3 is TGTGCCAGTAGTATTGTTCAGGGGGCGAGATACGAGCAGTACTTC.

V is TRBV19 and J is TRBJ2-3; 7 nucleotides align to TRBD2. Germline trimming cut 6 bases from V and 4 bases from J; bases unmatched to any gene: 10. Germline CDR1 and CDR2: LNHDA and SQIVND (reference sequence). This CDR3 comprises 15 residues. DNA of the CDR3: TGTGCCAGTAGGAATCGAAGCGGGGTCGCAGATACGCAGTATTTT. Protein product: CASRNRSGVADTQYF. Complete variable domain (other parts from reference TRBV19 and TRBJ2-3): DGGITQSPKYLFRKEGQNVTLSCEQNLNHDAMYWYRQDPGQGLRLIYYSQIVNDFQKGDIAEGYSVSREKKESFPLTVTSAQKNPTAFYLCASRNRSGVADTQYFGPGTRLTVL.

The rearrangement links TRBV28 to TRBJ2-7, with D possibly being TRBD1 or TRBD2 (7 bases each). V was trimmed by 6 bases and J by 2 bases, leaving 11 bases between them. The germline CDR1 and CDR2 sequences are MDHEN and SYDVKM. The CDR3 has 13 residues. This CDR3 reads CASRQGGAYEQYF. CDR3 DNA: TGTGCCAGCAGGCAGGGGGGGGCCTACGAGCAGTACTTC.

This chain connects TRBV19 to TRBJ2-1; 11 positions match TRBD1. The CDR3 totals 15 residues. V lost 5 bases, J lost 7 bases, and 7 bases stayed unmatched. Germline V gives CDR1 LNHDA, CDR2 SQIVND (reference sequence). DNA of the CDR3: TGTGCCAGTAGTGATGGACAGGGGGCAAAAAATGAGCAGTTCTTC. Amino acid sequence: CASSDGQGAKNEQFF. Full variable domain (missing parts from reference TRBV19 and TRBJ2-1): DGGITQSPKYLFRKEGQNVTLSCEQNLNHDAMYWYRQDPGQGLRLIYYSQIVNDFQKGDIAEGYSVSREKKESFPLTVTSAQKNPTAFYLCASSDGQGAKNEQFFGPGTRLTVL.

The genes are TRBV9 and TRBJ2-7, with 11 bases that match TRBD1. V was clipped by 3 bases and J by 5 bases; unmatched bases: 4. This CDR3 is built from 14 residues. Germline lookup yields CDR1 SGDLS and CDR2 YYNGEE. The chain's CDR3 is CASSGGQGGNEQYF. CDR3 DNA: TGTGCCAGCAGCGGGGGACAGGGGGGTAACGAGCAGTACTTC.

The rearrangement joins TRBV2 to TRBJ2-5, with D maybe TRBD1 (6 bases). The CDR3 is 15 residues long. Germline CDR1 SNHLY, CDR2 FYNNEI. V was trimmed by 2 bases and J by 2 bases, leaving 12 bases between them. CDR3 protein: CASSEMGHTQETQYF. For the CDR3, the DNA is TGTGCCAGCAGTGAAATGGGACACACACAAGAGACCCAGTACTTC.

The V and J genes are TRBV10-3 and TRBJ2-7, with a tentative D call TRBD2 (7 bases). V lost 7 bases and J 7 bases, leaving 17 bases between the germline ends. The CDR3 runs to 13 residues. From germline, CDR1 is ENHRY and CDR2 SYGVKD. DNA of the CDR3: TGTGCCATCAAGGTGGGAGGGGGAGGAGAGCAGTACTTC. Translating gives CAIKVGGGGEQYF.

The chain recombines TRBV7-2 with TRBJ2-2, with D perhaps TRBD1 (6 bases). Germline V lookup: CDR1 SGHTA, CDR2 FQGNSA. The CDR3 is 14 residues long. Trimming shortened V by 4 bases and J by 5 bases, and 11 bases separated the two germline ends. The CDR3 DNA sequence: TGTGCCAGCAGCTACGACAGGAGGACCGGGGAGCTGTTTTTT. Residues: CASSYDRRTGELFF.

V usage is TRBV7-7 and J usage is TRBJ1-1; D is perhaps TRBD1 (5 bases). The V end was cut by 5 bases, the J end by 6 bases, with 13 bases between. The CDR3 contains 13 residues. From germline, CDR1 is SSHAT and CDR2 FNYEAQ (reference sequence). CDR3: CASSPLGAPEAFF. CDR3 nucleotides: TGTGCCAGCAGCCCCCTAGGGGCCCCTGAAGCTTTCTTT. Combining the CDR3 with reference TRBV7-7 and TRBJ1-1 gives the whole variable domain GAGVSQSPRYKVTKRGQDVTLRCDPISSHATLYWYQQALGQGPEFLTYFNYEAQPDKSGLPSDRFSAERPEGSISTLTIQRTEQRDSAMYRCASSPLGAPEAFFGQGTRLTVV.

The gene calls are TRBV27 and TRBJ2-1, with D possibly matching TRBD1 (6 bases). The germline V gene has CDR1 MNHEY and CDR2 SMNVEV (reference sequence). The V gene lost 3 bases and the J gene lost 0 bases, with 9 bases spanning the gap. The CDR3 contains 15 residues. Written as DNA, the CDR3 is TGTGCCAGCAGTTTGGGGGCGTACTCCTACAATGAGCAGTTCTTC. Its protein is CASSLGAYSYNEQFF.

This clone has just a few counts. J is TRBJ2-5 and V is TRBV13, with no clear D. CDR3 length equals 15 residues. Germline V gene data show CDR1 as PRHDT and CDR2 as FYEKMQ (reference sequence). Trimming stripped 1 base from V and 4 bases from J, with 13 bases between. CDR3 bases: TGTGCCAGCAGCTTAGTAGGCGGACCCATAGAGACCCAGTACTTC. It translates to CASSLVGGPIETQYF.

The table lists this clone with a count of one. V and J are TRBV11-2 and TRBJ2-2; TRBD2 aligns across 7 bases. J was trimmed by 4 bases and V by 2 bases; bases with no gene match: 4. Germline CDR1 reads SGHAT; CDR2 reads FQNNGV. The CDR3 extends over 15 amino acids. The CDR3 DNA is TGTGCCAGCAGCTTAACCTGGGGGGGCACCGGGGAGCTGTTTTTT. It yields the protein CASSLTWGGTGELFF.